Listed below are T cell receptor beta chains from one sample, sequenced in a study of T-cell memory formation after mild COVID-19. TCRdb recomputed calls from the 5' RACE reads with MiXCR, one row per CDR3 protein. The sample includes about 620,000 distinct CDR3 sequences, over 15% of them seen just once. What was sequenced was PBMCs or a T cell subset sorted from them (not recorded which). These receptors came from an adult woman who had mild COVID-19 (a few samples of this study predate the infection). Cell type and time point are not known. Both conserved end residues are part of each CDR3. A D gene is named only where the DNA matches it firmly. Some rows have no size entry. The others give once, few or many, or a class for an expanded clone.

>NA|TRBD2|TRBV20-1|14|TRBJ2-7
CSARLAGGRYEQYF
TGCAGTGCCAGGCTAGCGGGGGGGCGCTACGAGCAGTACTTC
>NA|TRBD2|TRBV7-9|15|TRBJ2-1
CASSPGGGLVHEQFF
TGTGCCAGCAGCCCCGGCGGGGGGTTGGTCCATGAGCAGTTCTTC
>many|NA|TRBV18|14|TRBJ2-3
CASSPPTRTDTQYF
TGTGCCAGCTCACCACCGACTAGGACAGATACGCAGTATTTT
>NA|NA|TRBV24-1|15|TRBJ1-1
CATRGTGGWDTEAFF
TGTGCCACCAGGGGGACGGGGGGATGGGACACTGAAGCTTTCTTT
>few|NA|TRBV4-2|16|TRBJ1-3
CASSQGGEPSGNTIYF
TGTGCCAGCAGCCAAGGAGGGGAACCCTCTGGAAACACCATATATTTT
>NA|TRBD2|TRBV4-3|15|TRBJ2-7
CASSQVAGGVYEQYF
TGCGCCAGCAGCCAAGTAGCGGGAGGCGTCTACGAGCAGTACTTC
>NA|TRBD1|TRBV12-3/TRBV12-4|18|TRBJ1-1
CASSPEGTGGPVDTEAFF
TGTGCCAGCAGTCCCGAAGGGACAGGGGGCCCAGTGGACACTGAAGCTTTCTTT
>NA|TRBD1|TRBV25-1|16|TRBJ2-3
CASSESHGQGRDTQYF
TGTGCCAGCAGTGAATCCCACGGACAGGGGAGGGATACGCAGTATTTT
>NA|NA|TRBV12-3/TRBV12-4|14|TRBJ2-7
CASSLGDPGSEQYF
TGTGCCAGCAGTTTAGGGGACCCCGGTTCCGAGCAGTACTTC
>NA|NA|TRBV12-3/TRBV12-4|12|TRBJ1-6
CASSSSVSPLHF
TGTGCCAGCAGTTCCTCGGTGTCACCCCTCCACTTT
>NA|NA|TRBV12-3/TRBV12-4|13|TRBJ2-6
CASKVSGANVLTF
TGTGCCAGCAAAGTATCTGGGGCCAACGTCCTGACTTTC
>few|NA|TRBV5-1|12|TRBJ1-1
CASSLDAVVAFF
TGCGCCAGCAGCTTGGACGCAGTGGTAGCTTTCTTT
>few|NA|TRBV7-2|13|TRBJ2-1
CASSLGGNPKKFF
TGTGCCAGCAGCTTAGGTGGTAACCCGAAGAAGTTCTTC
>NA|TRBD2|TRBV24-1|13|TRBJ2-1
CATSGFGGGEQFF
TGTGCCACCAGTGGTTTCGGCGGGGGTGAGCAGTTCTTC
>NA|NA|TRBV24-1|13|TRBJ1-1
CATSDHINTEAFF
TGTGCCACCAGTGATCATATAAACACTGAAGCTTTCTTT
>few|NA|TRBV2|15|TRBJ2-3
CASSEESSWTDTQYF
TGTGCCAGCAGTGAAGAGAGTAGTTGGACAGATACGCAGTATTTT
>NA|NA|TRBV29-1|12|TRBJ1-1
CSVGSMNTEAFF
TGCAGCGTTGGGAGTATGAACACTGAAGCTTTCTTT
>NA|TRBD1|TRBV7-6|16|TRBJ2-3
CASSLVPGQASDTQYF
TGTGCCAGCAGCTTAGTCCCGGGACAGGCGTCAGATACGCAGTATTTT
>NA|NA|TRBV23-1|15|TRBJ1-2
CASSQSGRTHYGYTF
TGCGCCAGCAGTCAATCTGGCAGAACACACTATGGCTACACCTTC
>NA|TRBD2|TRBV6-4|15|TRBJ2-1
CASSPGTSEYNEQFF
TGTGCCAGCAGCCCCGGGACTAGCGAGTACAATGAGCAGTTCTTC
>few|NA|TRBV7-6|16|TRBJ2-7
CASSSLQGLGAYEQYF
TGTGCCAGCAGCTCCCTTCAAGGATTGGGAGCGTACGAGCAGTACTTC
>NA|TRBD1|TRBV2|17|TRBJ2-7
CASSEWPRTGVLYEQYF
TGTGCCAGCAGTGAATGGCCCCGGACAGGGGTACTCTACGAGCAGTACTTC
>few|TRBD1|TRBV20-1|16|TRBJ2-7
CSATDRGGPSSYEQYF
TGCAGTGCTACCGACAGGGGTGGCCCTTCATCCTACGAGCAGTACTTC
>NA|TRBD2|TRBV10-3|18|TRBJ2-2
CAISNPVLAGVGAGELFF
TGTGCCATCAGTAACCCCGTGCTAGCGGGAGTTGGCGCCGGGGAGCTGTTTTTT
>NA|TRBD2|TRBV9|15|TRBJ2-1
CASSPREGTYNEQFF
TGTGCCAGCAGCCCACGGGAGGGAACCTACAATGAGCAGTTCTTC
>NA|TRBD1|TRBV20-1|16|TRBJ1-5
CSATFLGQGYNQPQHF
TGCAGTGCTACTTTCTTAGGACAGGGTTACAATCAGCCCCAGCATTTT
>few|NA|TRBV5-1|16|TRBJ1-6
CASSLDGQGYNSPLHF
TGCGCCAGCAGCTTGGACGGGCAGGGGTATAATTCACCCCTCCACTTT
>few|NA|TRBV7-9|13|TRBJ1-2
CASSLVESYGYTF
TGTGCCAGCAGCTTAGTCGAGTCTTATGGCTACACCTTC
>few|NA|TRBV7-9|16|TRBJ1-5
CASSLEGGFSNQPQHF
TGTGCCAGCAGCTTAGAAGGGGGTTTCAGCAATCAGCCCCAGCATTTT
>many|NA|TRBV3-1|19|TRBJ2-2
CASSQDLAGTWGNTGELFF
TGTGCCAGCAGCCAAGATCTGGCCGGGACCTGGGGGAACACCGGGGAGCTGTTTTTT
>few|NA|TRBV5-1|16|TRBJ2-5
CASSLGRGGDQETQYF
TGCGCCAGCAGCTTGGGGCGAGGAGGGGATCAAGAGACCCAGTACTTC